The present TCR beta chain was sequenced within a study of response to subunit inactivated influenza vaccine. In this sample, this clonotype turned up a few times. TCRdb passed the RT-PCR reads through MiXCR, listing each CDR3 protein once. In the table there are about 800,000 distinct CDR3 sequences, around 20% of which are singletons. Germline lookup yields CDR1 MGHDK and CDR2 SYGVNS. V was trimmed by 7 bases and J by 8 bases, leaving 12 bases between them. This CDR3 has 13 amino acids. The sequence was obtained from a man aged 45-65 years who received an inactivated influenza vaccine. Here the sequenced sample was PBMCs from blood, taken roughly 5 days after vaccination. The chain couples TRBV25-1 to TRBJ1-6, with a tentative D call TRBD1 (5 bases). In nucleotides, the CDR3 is TGTGCCAGCAAGGCAGGGAGGGATTCACCCCTCCACTTT. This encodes CASKAGRDSPLHF.